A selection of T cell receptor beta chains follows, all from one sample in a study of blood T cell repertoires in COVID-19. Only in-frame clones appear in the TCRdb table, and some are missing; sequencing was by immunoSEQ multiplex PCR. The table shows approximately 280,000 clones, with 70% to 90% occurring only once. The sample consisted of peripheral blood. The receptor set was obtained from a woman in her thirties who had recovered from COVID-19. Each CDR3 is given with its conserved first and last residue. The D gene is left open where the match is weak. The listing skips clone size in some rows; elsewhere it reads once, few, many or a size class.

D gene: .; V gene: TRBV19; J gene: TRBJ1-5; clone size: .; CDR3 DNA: TGTGCCAGTAGCATGTTCGGCAGCGAAGGCAATCAGCCCCAGCATTTT; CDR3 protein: CASSMFGSEGNQPQHF
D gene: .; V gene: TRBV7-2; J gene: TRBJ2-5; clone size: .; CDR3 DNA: TGTGCCAGCAGCTTAGTGCGGCAAGAGACCCAGTACTTC; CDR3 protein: CASSLVRQETQYF
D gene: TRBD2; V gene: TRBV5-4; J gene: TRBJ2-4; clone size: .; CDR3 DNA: TGTGCCAGCAGCTCGACGACTAGCGGGGAAAACATTCAGTACTTC; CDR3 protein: CASSSTTSGENIQYF
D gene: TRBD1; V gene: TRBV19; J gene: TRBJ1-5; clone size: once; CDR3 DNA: TGTGCCAGTAGTCCCCGGGACAGCCTCAATCAGCCCCAGCATTTT; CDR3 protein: CASSPRDSLNQPQHF
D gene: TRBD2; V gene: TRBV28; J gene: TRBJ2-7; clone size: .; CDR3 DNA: TGTGCCAGCAGGTCTATAGCGGGAGGTGCCTACGAGCAGTACTTC; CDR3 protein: CASRSIAGGAYEQYF
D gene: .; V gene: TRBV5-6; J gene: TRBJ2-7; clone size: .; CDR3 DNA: TGTGCCAGCAGCGTAGGAGCGTCCCCCTACGAGCAGTACTTC; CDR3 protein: CASSVGASPYEQYF
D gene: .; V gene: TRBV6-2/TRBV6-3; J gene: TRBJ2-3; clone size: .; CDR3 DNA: TGTGCCAGCAGTTACGAGGGTCCTCAGAGGCAGTATTTT; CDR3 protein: CASSYEGPQRQYF
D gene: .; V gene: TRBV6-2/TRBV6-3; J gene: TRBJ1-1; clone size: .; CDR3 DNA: TGTGCCAGCAGTAAAAACATGAACACTGAAGCTTTCTTT; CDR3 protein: CASSKNMNTEAFF
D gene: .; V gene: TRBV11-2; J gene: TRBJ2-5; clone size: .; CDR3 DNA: TGTGCCAGCAGCCCCTGGACAGACCACAAAGAGACCCAGTACTTC; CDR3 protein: CASSPWTDHKETQYF
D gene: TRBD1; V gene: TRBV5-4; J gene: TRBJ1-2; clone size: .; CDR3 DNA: TGTGCCAGCAGCCCGGACAGGCTGCGGGGTGGCTACACCTTC; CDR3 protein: CASSPDRLRGGYTF
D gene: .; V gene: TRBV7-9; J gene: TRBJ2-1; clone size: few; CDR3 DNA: TGTGCCAGCAGCTTCACCGGGACTCAGGGATCCTACAATGAGCAGTTCTTC; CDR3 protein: CASSFTGTQGSYNEQFF
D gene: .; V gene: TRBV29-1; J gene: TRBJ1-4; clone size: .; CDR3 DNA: TGCAGCGTAAGTGGGAGTAGTGAAAAACTGTTTTTT; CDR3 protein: CSVSGSSEKLFF
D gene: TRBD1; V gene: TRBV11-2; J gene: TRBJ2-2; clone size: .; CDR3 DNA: TGTGCCAGCAGCTGGTACAGGGGGAACACCGGGGAGCTGTTTTTT; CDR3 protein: CASSWYRGNTGELFF
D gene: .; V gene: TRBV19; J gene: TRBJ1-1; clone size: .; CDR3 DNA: TGTGCCAGTAGTATGAACCGCGGGGCTTTCTTT; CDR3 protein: CASSMNRGAFF
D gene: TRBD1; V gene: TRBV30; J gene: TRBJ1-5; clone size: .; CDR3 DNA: TGTGCCTGGAGTCGGACAGGACCCAATCAGCCCCAGCATTTT; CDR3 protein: CAWSRTGPNQPQHF
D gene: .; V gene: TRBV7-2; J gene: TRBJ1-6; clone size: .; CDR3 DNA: TGTGCCAGCAGCCCACGGACGGGAAATTCACCCCTCCACTTT; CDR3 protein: CASSPRTGNSPLHF
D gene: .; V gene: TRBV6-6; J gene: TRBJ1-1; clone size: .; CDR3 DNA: TGTGCCAGCAGTTACCGGGGGGGCACTGAAGCTTTCTTT; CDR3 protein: CASSYRGGTEAFF
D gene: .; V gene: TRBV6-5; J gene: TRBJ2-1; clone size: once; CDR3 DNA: TGTGCCAGCATGCAGGGGGGACAGTACAATGAGCAGTTCTTC; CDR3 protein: CASMQGGQYNEQFF
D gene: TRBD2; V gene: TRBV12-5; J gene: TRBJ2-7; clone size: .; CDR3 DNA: TGTGCTAGTGGTTTGGAACGGGGGGGATCCTACGAGCAGTACTTC; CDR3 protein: CASGLERGGSYEQYF
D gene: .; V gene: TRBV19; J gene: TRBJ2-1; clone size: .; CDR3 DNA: TGTGCCAGTAGTATCGAAGGGAGCTCCTACAATGAGCAGTTCTTC; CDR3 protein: CASSIEGSSYNEQFF
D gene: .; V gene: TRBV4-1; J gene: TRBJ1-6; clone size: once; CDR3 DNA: TGCGCCAGCAGCCAAGATGGGGGGTTCCCCCAGTCACCCCTCCACTTT; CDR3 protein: CASSQDGGFPQSPLHF
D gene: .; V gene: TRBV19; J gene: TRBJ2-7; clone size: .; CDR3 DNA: TGTGCCAGTAGGGGCCAGGGTGGACACGAGCAGTACTTC; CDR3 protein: CASRGQGGHEQYF
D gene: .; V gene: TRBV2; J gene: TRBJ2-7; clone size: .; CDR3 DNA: TGTGCCAGCAGAACCCAGGGGGGCGAGCAGTACTTC; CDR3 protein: CASRTQGGEQYF
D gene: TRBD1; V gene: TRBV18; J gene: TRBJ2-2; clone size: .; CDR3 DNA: TGTGCCAGCTCACCACCCAGGGGGACCGGGGAGCTGTTTTTT; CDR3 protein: CASSPPRGTGELFF
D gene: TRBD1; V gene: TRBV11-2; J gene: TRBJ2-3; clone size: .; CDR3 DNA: TGTGCCAGCAGGTTCGGACAGGGGGAGACAGATACGCAGTATTTT; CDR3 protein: CASRFGQGETDTQYF
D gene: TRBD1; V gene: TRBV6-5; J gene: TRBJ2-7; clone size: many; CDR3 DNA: TGTGCCAGCAGCTATTCCGGGACAGGGTCCTACGAGCAGTACTTC; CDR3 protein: CASSYSGTGSYEQYF
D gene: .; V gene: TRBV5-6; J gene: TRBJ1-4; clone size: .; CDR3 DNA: TGTGCCAGCAGCCTTGGAGACCCCCGGGGTGAAAAACTGTTTTTT; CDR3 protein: CASSLGDPRGEKLFF
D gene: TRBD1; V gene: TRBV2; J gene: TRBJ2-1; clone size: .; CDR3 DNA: TGTGCCAGCAGACCTACAGGGGTATTCTACAATGAGCAGTTCTTC; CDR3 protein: CASRPTGVFYNEQFF
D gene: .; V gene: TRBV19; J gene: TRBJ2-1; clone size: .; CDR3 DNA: TGTGCCAGTAGTATCGAGCGGTTGAGGGATTCGGGCAATGAGCAGTTCTTC; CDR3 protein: CASSIERLRDSGNEQFF
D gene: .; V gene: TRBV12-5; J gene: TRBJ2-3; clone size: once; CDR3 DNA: TGTGCTAGTGGTTTGGTACCGGGAAACACGCAGTATTTT; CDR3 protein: CASGLVPGNTQYF
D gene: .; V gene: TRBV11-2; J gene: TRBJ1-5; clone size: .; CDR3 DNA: TGTGCCAGCAGTTGGACTCCGGAGCAGCCCCAGCATTTT; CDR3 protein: CASSWTPEQPQHF
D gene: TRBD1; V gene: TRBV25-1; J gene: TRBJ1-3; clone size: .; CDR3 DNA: TGTGCCAGCAGTGATCCAACAGGGGTTGGAAACACCATATATTTT; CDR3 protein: CASSDPTGVGNTIYF
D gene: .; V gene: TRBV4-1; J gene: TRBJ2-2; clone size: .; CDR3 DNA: TGCGCCAGCAGCCAAGTATATGCAGCGGGCACCGGGGAGCTGTTTTTT; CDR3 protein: CASSQVYAAGTGELFF
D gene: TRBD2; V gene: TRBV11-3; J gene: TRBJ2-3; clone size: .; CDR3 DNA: TGTGCCAGCAGCTTAGGAGCGGGGGAAGCAGATACGCAGTATTTT; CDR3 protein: CASSLGAGEADTQYF
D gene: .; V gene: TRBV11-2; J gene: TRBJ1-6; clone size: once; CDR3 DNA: TGTGCCAGCAGCTTAGGACAGCGAAATTCACCCCTCCACTTT; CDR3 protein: CASSLGQRNSPLHF
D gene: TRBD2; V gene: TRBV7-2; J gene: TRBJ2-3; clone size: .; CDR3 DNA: TGTGCCAGCAGCTATAGCGGGAGGGCAGATACGCAGTATTTT; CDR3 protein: CASSYSGRADTQYF
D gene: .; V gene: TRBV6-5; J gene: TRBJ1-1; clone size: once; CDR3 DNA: TGTGCCAGCAGTCGGGAGGTCATCGGGGGGGCTGAAGCTTTCTTT; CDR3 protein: CASSREVIGGAEAFF
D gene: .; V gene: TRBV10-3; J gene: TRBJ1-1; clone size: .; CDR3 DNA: TGTGCCATCGCACCCTCAGAGAACACTGAAGCTTTCTTT; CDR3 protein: CAIAPSENTEAFF
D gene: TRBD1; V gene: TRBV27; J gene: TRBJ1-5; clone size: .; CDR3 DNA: TGTGCCAGCAGTTACAGGGGGAACGGCAATCAGCCCCAGCATTTT; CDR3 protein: CASSYRGNGNQPQHF
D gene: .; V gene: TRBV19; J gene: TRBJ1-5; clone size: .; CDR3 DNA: TGTGCCAGTAGTCCTCTCGGGGGTGGGGGTCAGCCCCAGCATTTT; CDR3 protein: CASSPLGGGGQPQHF
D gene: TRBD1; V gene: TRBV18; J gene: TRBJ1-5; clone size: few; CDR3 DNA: TGTGCCAGCTCACCGACAGGGGATAGCAATCAGCCCCAGCATTTT; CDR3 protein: CASSPTGDSNQPQHF
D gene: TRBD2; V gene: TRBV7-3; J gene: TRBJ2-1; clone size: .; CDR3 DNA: TGTGCCAGCAGCTTAACGTTAGGGACTAGCGGGAGTTACTCCTACAATGAGCAGTTCTTC; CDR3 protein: CASSLTLGTSGSYSYNEQFF
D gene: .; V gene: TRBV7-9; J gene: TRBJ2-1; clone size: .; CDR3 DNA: TGTGCCAGCAGCTTAACTCGGAGCTCCTACAATGAGCAGTTCTTC; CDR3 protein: CASSLTRSSYNEQFF
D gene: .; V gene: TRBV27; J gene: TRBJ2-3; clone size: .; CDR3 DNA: TGTGCCAGCAGTTCGGACACGGCGAGCACAGATACGCAGTATTTT; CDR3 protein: CASSSDTASTDTQYF
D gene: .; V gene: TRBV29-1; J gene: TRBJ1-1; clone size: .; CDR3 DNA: TGCAGCGTGCAGGGTCCTGAAGCTTTCTTT; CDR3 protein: CSVQGPEAFF
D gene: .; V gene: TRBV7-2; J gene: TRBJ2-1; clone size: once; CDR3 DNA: TGTGCCAGCAGCTCCCGGGTGGTCTACAATGAGCAGTTCTTC; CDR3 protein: CASSSRVVYNEQFF
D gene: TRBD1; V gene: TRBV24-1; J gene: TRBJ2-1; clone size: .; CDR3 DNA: TGTGCCACCAGCGATCCCCGGGACAGATACAATGAGCAGTTCTTC; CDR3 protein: CATSDPRDRYNEQFF
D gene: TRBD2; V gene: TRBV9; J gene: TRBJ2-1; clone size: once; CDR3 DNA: TGTGCCAGCGGAGGGACTAGCATGCATGAGCAGTTCTTC; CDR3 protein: CASGGTSMHEQFF
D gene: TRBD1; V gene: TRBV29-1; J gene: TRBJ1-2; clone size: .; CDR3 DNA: TGCAGCGGCCTAGGGACAGGGGTGATGAGCTACACCTTC; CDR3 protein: CSGLGTGVMSYTF
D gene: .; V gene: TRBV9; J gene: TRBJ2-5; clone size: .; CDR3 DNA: TGTGCCAGCAGCCCCCGGACTCAGCAAGAGACCCAGTACTTC; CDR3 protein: CASSPRTQQETQYF
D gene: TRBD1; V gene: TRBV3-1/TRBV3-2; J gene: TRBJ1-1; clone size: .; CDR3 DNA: TGTGCCAGCAGCTCGGGACAGGGGAACACTGAAGCTTTCTTT; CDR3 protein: CASSSGQGNTEAFF
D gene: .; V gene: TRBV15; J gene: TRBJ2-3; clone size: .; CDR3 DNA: TGTGCCACCAGCAGAGATCAGGGAGGAGATACGCAGTATTTT; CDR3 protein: CATSRDQGGDTQYF
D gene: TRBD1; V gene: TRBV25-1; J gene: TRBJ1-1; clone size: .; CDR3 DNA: TGTGCCAGCAGTGTTCGGGACAGCCGGGAAGCTTTCTTT; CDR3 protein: CASSVRDSREAFF